These 7 T cell receptor beta chains came from one sample sequenced in a study of blood T cell repertoires in COVID-19. Assay: immunoSEQ multiplex PCR; the TCRdb copy retains only in-frame clones and omits some. The data hold about 44,000 clones, with roughly nine tenths observed a single time. The sequenced sample consisted of peripheral blood. The receptors shown here come from an older man with active COVID-19.

This chain connects TRBV2 to TRBJ2-2; D gene ambiguous. This CDR3 contains 12 residues. In germline, CDR1 is SNHLY, CDR2 FYNNEI. V lost 7 bases and J lost 4, with 7 bases in between. CDR3 amino acids: CASKSGTGELFF. CDR3 in DNA: TGTGCCAGCAAATCAGGCACCGGGGAGCTGTTTTTT.

This chain joins TRBV5-1 and TRBJ2-3, with unresolved D. Germline loops: CDR1 SGHRS, CDR2 YFSETQ. CDR3 size: 15 residues. Trimming took 0 bases from V and 0 from J, leaving 8 bases between them. CDR3 in amino acids: CASSLVLGSTDTQYF. CDR3 nucleotide sequence: TGCGCCAGCAGCTTGGTCCTTGGCAGCACAGATACGCAGTATTTT.

Written as DNA, the CDR3 is TGTGCCAGCAGCCCAGGGGGGAACTATGGCTACACCTTC. The encoded protein is CASSPGGNYGYTF. The chain couples TRBV28 to TRBJ1-2; 7 positions agree with TRBD1. This CDR3 is built from 13 residues. CDR1 and CDR2 from the germline V gene are MDHEN and SYDVKM. J lost 2 bases, V lost 6 bases, and 3 bases had no gene match.

J is TRBJ2-3 and V is TRBV5-1; D unclear. Germline CDR1 reads SGHRS; CDR2 reads YFSETQ. The CDR3 is made up of 12 amino acids. Between the trimmed V and J ends, which lost 4 bases and 2 bases, there was a span of 5 bases. CDR3 sequence reads: CASSRSTDTQYF. CDR3 bases: TGCGCCAGCAGCCGGTCCACAGATACGCAGTATTTT.

The chain links TRBV5-4 to TRBJ2-3; 7 bases are a match to TRBD2. Germline values: CDR1 SGHNT, CDR2 YYREEE (reference sequence). This CDR3 region has 14 residues. V shed 6 bases, J shed 5 bases, and the junction held 9 bases outside the gene matches. Written as DNA, the CDR3 is TGTGCCAGCATCCATGCGGGGGAGGAAGATACGCAGTATTTT. Encoded protein: CASIHAGEEDTQYF.

The rearrangement links TRBV7-2 to TRBJ1-1; no clear D. Germline V gene sequence: CDR1 SGHTA, CDR2 FQGNSA. Trimming took off 5 bases at V and 5 bases at J, with 12 bases between the two ends. CDR3 size: 13 residues. This CDR3 reads CASSPRRRTEAFF. As DNA, the CDR3 is TGTGCCAGCAGCCCCCGGCGGCGTACTGAAGCTTTCTTT.

This clone was recorded a few times. This sequence joins TRBV7-2 and TRBJ1-2; no definite D call. There are 12 residues in the CDR3. Germline V gene data show CDR1 as SGHTA and CDR2 as FQGNSA. V was pared by 4 bases and J by 7 bases, with 10 bases between. The CDR3 here is CASSYDSSGYTF. The CDR3 DNA sequence: TGTGCCAGCAGCTACGACTCGAGTGGCTACACCTTC.